This entry is about one T cell receptor (beta chain). Its cognate antigen is unknown. This record belongs to a study of T cell responses to AZD1222 COVID-19 vaccine. Study background: Investigators merged groups given second doses at roughly 4 or roughly 12 weeks. General observations from the study: A rise in Spike-specific TCR breadth and depth followed two AZD1222 doses. Vaccine-associated CD4 TCRs ranged over spike, dominating at 160-218 and 743-854.

Some clones are missing from TCRdb's copy, which holds only in-frame ones; the method was immunoSEQ multiplex PCR. The repertoire holds about 190,000 clones, with approximately 92% as singletons. The CDR3 loop spans 13 amino acids. Per germline, CDR1 SGHDT and CDR2 YYEEEE. Trimming removed 7 bases from V and 2 bases from J, with 13 bases in between. The sequence was obtained from an adult in good health. The sample in question was peripheral blood, obtained on day 0 of AZD1222 vaccination. The V gene is TRBV5-6, the J gene TRBJ2-7; D not certain. In nucleotides, the CDR3 is TGTGCCAGCTGTTACAGCCTGACCTACGAGCAGTACTTC. Translated, it gives CASCYSLTYEQYF.